Following are 11 T cell receptor beta chains from one sample sequenced in a study of PD-1 blockade in classical Hodgkin lymphoma. Clones were sequenced by immunoSEQ multiplex PCR, and TCRdb holds only the in-frame ones, with some missing. The sample consists of 85,000 to 90,000 clones, about nine tenths of them appearing once. The time point here: cycle 4 day 1 (C4D1), after five to seven weeks of nivolumab. In every patient, relapse followed autologous stem cell transplantation, while exposure to brentuximab vedotin differed. The sequencing used peripheral blood mononuclear cells (PBMCs), collected before the fourth cycle of nivolumab. The receptors shown here come from a human donor with classical Hodgkin lymphoma.

The CDR3 DNA sequence: TGTGCCAGCAGCTCCACAGGGCCGGGCTATGGCTACACCTTC. Amino acid sequence: CASSSTGPGYGYTF. This rearrangement joins TRBV7-8 to TRBJ1-2, with D perhaps matching TRBD1 (6 bases). V was pared by 4 bases and J by 4 bases, with 13 bases between. The CDR3 spans 14 residues. Germline values: CDR1 SGHVS, CDR2 FQNEAQ.

This chain uses TRBV29-1 with TRBJ1-2; TRBD1 is a possible D gene (6 bases). Germline lookup yields CDR1 SQVTM and CDR2 ANQGSEA. Trimming pared 6 bases from V and 1 base from J, leaving 15 bases between. This CDR3 is 14 amino acids long. CDR3 region: CSVRHREYNYGYTF. The CDR3 bases are TGCAGCGTAAGACACAGGGAGTATAACTATGGCTACACCTTC.

This rearrangement joins TRBV11-2 to TRBJ1-4; D unclear. The CDR3 length is 13 residues. Germline assignment: CDR1 SGHAT and CDR2 FQNNGV. Trimming pared 3 bases from V and 10 bases from J, leaving 12 bases between. The CDR3 DNA reads TGTGCCAGCAGCTTTCCAGACAAGGCAAAACTGTTTTTT. Translating it yields CASSFPDKAKLFF.

Worth noting for this clone: Other nucleotide sequences from this sample produce the same CDR3. V is TRBV29-1 and J is TRBJ2-5, with 9 nucleotides matching TRBD1. Trimming took 6 bases from V and 5 from J; bases not matched to a gene: 4. This CDR3 has 12 residues. Germline-derived CDR1 and CDR2 are SQVTM and ANQGSEA. The DNA for the CDR3 is TGCAGCGTAAGACAGGGGGGGGAGACCCAGTACTTC. Amino acids: CSVRQGGETQYF.

This chain's CDR3 is CASSLNPGGSGNTIYF. The CDR3 nucleotides read TGTGCCAGCAGCTTAAATCCAGGGGGCTCTGGAAACACCATATATTTT. The rearrangement joins TRBV7-3 to TRBJ1-3; 7 positions match TRBD1. Germline CDR1 reads SGHTA; CDR2 reads FQGTGA. CDR3 length: 16 residues. V was pared by 1 base and J by 0 bases, with 3 bases of the junction left unmatched.

This clone appeared a few times. The chain joins TRBV7-2 to TRBJ1-5; D may be TRBD1 (5 bases). With 0 bases removed from V and 0 bases from J, the gap between germline ends came to 6 bases. The CDR3 has 15 residues. Per germline, CDR1 SGHTA and CDR2 FQGNSA. The CDR3 nucleotides are TGTGCCAGCAGCTTAGCGGGGCCTAGCAATCAGCCCCAGCATTTT. Translation: CASSLAGPSNQPQHF.

In this sample, this clone turned up a few times. The chain combines TRBV6-1 with TRBJ1-5; D remains ambiguous. The CDR3 runs to 14 residues. V gave up 2 bases and J gave up 3 bases, with 8 bases separating them. CDR1 MNHNS and CDR2 SASEGT come from the germline V gene. CDR3 bases: TGTGCCAGCAGTGAACTACAGCCCAATCAGCCCCAGCATTTT. It codes for CASSELQPNQPQHF.

The chain carries TRBV12-1 and TRBJ1-2; TRBD1, as called in the table, went unchecked against the DNA. TRBV12-1 is flagged as a pseudogene. This CDR3 comprises 13 residues. The CDR3 nucleotides are TGTGCCAGCAGCAAGTACAGGGGCTATGGCTACACCTTC. Protein: CASSKYRGYGYTF.

The CDR3: CASSELITGAKNIQYF. CDR3 sequence (DNA): TGTGCCAGCAGTGAACTTATTACAGGAGCCAAAAACATTCAGTACTTC. The rearrangement joins TRBV6-1 to TRBJ2-4, with TRBD1 as a possible D gene (5 bases). Per the germline V gene, CDR1 is MNHNS and CDR2 is SASEGT. The CDR3 extends over 16 amino acids. V lost 2 bases to trimming and J lost 0 bases, with 11 bases between them.

This rearrangement joins TRBV7-2 to TRBJ1-5; 9 bases fit TRBD1. Germline V gene lookup returns CDR1 SGHTA and CDR2 FQGNSA. This CDR3 comprises 14 residues. Trimming cost V 6 bases and J 3 bases; bases outside gene matches: 3. The CDR3: CASRGTGSNQPQHF. The CDR3 DNA sequence: TGTGCCAGCAGGGGGACAGGGTCCAATCAGCCCCAGCATTTT.

V and J are TRBV29-1 and TRBJ1-3; tentative D call: TRBD1 (5 bases). The CDR3 contains 13 residues. The germline V gene encodes CDR1 SQVTM and CDR2 ANQGSEA. Between the trimmed V and J ends, which lost 3 bases and 4 bases, there was a span of 10 bases. The CDR3 nucleotides are TGCAGCGTTGATTTCGGGGGGGGAAACACCATATATTTT. Its protein is CSVDFGGGNTIYF.